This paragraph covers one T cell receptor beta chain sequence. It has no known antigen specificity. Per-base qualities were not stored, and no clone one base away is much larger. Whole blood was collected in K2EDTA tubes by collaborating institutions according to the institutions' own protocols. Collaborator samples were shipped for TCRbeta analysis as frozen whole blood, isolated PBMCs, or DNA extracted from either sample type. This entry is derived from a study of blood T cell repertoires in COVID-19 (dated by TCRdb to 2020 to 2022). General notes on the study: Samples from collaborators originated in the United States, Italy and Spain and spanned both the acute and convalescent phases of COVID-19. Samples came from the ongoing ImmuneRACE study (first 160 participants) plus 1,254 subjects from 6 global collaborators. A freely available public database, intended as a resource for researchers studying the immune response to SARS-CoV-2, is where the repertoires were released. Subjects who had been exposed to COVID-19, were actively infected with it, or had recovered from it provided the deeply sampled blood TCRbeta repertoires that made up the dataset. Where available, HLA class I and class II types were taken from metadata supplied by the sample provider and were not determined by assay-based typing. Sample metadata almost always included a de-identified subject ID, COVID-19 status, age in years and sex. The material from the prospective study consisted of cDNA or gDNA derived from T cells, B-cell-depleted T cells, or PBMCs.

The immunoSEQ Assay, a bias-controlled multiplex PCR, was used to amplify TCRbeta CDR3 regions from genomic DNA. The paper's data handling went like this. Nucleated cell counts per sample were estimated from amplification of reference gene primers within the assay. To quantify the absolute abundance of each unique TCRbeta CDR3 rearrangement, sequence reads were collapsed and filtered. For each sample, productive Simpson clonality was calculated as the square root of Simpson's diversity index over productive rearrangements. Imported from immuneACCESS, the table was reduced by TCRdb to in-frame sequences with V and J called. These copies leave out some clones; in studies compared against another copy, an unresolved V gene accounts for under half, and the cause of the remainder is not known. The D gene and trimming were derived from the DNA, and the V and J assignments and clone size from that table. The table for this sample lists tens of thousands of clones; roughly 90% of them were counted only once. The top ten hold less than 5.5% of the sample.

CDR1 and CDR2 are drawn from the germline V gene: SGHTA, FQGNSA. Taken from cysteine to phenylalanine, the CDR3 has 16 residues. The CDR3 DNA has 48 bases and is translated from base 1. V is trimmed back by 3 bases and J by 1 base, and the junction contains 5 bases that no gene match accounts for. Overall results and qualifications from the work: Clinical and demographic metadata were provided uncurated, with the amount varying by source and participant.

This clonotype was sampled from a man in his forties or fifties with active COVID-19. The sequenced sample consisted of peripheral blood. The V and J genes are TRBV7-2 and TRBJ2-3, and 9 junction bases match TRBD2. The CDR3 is CASSFRLAGRTDTQYF. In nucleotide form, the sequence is TGTGCCAGCAGCTTTCGTCTAGCGGGACGCACAGATACGCAGTATTTT.